This T cell receptor (beta chain) came from a study of control samples from healthy donors and cancer patients. This CDR3 contains 12 residues. The J segment lost 14 bases and the V segment lost 3 bases, leaving 8 bases of the junction unmatched. CDR1 is LGHNT, CDR2 FRNRAP, per germline. The repertoire was sequenced with immunoSEQ multiplex PCR; TCRdb's copy has only in-frame clones and lacks some. The profile shows under 140,000 clones, around nine tenths of them singletons. V usage is TRBV12-5 and J usage is TRBJ2-3, with 7 bases matching TRBD1. Sequenced sample: PBMCs. This sequence originates from a woman in her sixties or seventies with lung cancer. The CDR3 reads CASGFPGQPGYF. In DNA form, the CDR3 reads TGTGCTAGTGGTTTCCCGGGACAGCCAGGGTATTTT.